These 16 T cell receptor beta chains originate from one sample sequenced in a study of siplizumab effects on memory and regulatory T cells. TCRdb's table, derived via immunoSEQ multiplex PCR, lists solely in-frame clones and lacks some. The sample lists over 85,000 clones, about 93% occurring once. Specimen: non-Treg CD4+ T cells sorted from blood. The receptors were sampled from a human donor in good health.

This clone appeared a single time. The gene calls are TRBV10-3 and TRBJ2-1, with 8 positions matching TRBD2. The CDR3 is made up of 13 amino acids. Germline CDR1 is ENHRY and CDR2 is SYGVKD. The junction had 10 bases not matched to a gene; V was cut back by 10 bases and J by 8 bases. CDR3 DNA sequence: TGTGCCACCGGAGCCCGGGGGGGACATGAGCAGTTCTTC. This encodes CATGARGGHEQFF.

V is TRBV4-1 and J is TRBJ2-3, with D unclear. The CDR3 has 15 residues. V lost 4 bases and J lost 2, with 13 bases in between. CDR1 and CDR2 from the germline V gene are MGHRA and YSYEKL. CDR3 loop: CASSPLTFTTDTQYF. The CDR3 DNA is TGCGCCAGCAGCCCTCTCACTTTTACCACAGATACGCAGTATTTT.

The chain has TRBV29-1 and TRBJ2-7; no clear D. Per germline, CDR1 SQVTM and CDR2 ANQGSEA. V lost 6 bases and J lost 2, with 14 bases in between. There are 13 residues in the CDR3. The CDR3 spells CSVSSGGPYEQYF. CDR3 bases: TGCAGCGTCAGCTCCGGCGGTCCCTACGAGCAGTACTTC.

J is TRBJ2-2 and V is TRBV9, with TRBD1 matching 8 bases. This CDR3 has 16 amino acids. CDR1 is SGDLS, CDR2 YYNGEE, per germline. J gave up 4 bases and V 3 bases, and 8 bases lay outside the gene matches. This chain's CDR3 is CASSATGGGGTGELFF. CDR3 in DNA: TGTGCCAGCAGCGCCACAGGGGGTGGTGGCACCGGGGAGCTGTTTTTT.

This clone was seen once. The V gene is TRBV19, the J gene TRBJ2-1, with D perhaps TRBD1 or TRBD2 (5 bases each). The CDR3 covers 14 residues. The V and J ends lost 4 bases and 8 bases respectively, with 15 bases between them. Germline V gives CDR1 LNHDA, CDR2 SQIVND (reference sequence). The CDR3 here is CASSKSPGGYEQFF. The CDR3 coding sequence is TGTGCCAGTAGTAAGTCCCCTGGGGGTTATGAGCAGTTCTTC.

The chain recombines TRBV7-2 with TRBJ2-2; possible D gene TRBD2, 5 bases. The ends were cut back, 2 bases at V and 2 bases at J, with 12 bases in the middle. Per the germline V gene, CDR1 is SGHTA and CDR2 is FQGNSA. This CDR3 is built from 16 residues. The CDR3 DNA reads TGTGCCAGCAGCTTATCAGGCAGCGGAAACACCGGGGAGCTGTTTTTT. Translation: CASSLSGSGNTGELFF.

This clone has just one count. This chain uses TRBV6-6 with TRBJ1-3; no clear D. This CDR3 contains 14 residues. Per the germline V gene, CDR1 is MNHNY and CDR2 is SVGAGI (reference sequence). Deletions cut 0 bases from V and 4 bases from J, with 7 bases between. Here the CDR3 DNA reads TGTGCCAGCAGTTACTCGATCTCCGGAAACACCATATATTTT. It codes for CASSYSISGNTIYF.

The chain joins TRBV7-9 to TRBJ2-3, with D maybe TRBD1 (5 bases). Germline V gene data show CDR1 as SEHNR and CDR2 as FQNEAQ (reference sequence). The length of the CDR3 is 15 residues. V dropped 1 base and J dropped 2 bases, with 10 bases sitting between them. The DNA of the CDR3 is TGTGCCAGCAGCTTAGGATCAGGGCACACAGATACGCAGTATTTT. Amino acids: CASSLGSGHTDTQYF.

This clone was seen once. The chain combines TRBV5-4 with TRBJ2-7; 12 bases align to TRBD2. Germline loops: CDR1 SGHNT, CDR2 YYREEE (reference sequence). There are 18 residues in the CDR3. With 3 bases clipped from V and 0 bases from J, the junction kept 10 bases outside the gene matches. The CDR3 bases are TGTGCCAGCAGCTCTGGTCCAACTAGCGGGAGGTACTCCTACGAGCAGTACTTC. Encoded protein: CASSSGPTSGRYSYEQYF.

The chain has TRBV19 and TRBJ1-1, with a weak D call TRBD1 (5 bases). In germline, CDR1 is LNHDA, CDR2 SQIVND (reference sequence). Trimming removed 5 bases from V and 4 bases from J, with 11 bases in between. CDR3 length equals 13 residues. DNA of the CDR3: TGTGCCAGTAGTGCCACAGGCACCACTGAAGCTTTCTTT. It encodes CASSATGTTEAFF.

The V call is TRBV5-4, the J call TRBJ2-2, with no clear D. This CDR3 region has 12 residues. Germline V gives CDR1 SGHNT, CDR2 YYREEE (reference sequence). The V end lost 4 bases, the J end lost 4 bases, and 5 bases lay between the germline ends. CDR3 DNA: TGTGCCAGCAGCAGACGCACCGGGGAGCTGTTTTTT. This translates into CASSRRTGELFF.

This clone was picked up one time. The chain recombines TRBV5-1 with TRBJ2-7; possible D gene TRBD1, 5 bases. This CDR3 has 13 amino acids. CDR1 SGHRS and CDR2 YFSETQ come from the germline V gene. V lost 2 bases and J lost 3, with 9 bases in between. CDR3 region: CASSFDRYYEQYF. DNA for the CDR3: TGCGCCAGCAGCTTTGACAGATACTACGAGCAGTACTTC.

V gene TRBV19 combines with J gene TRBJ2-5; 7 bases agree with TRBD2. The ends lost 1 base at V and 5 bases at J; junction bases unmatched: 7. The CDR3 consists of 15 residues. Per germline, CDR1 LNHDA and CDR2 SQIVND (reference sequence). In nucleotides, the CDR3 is TGTGCCAGTAGTATAGGAGCGGGGTGGGCTGAGACCCAGTACTTC. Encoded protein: CASSIGAGWAETQYF.

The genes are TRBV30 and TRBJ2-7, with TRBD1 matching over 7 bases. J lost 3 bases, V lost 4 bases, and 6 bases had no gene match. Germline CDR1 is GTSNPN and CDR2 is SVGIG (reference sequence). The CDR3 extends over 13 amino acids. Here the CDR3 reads CAWTGTAVYEQYF. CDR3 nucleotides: TGTGCCTGGACCGGGACAGCGGTCTACGAGCAGTACTTC. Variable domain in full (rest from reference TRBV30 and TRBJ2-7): SQTIHQWPATLVQPVGSPLSLECTVEGTSNPNLYWYRQAAGRGLQLLFYSVGIGQISSEVPQNLSASRPQDRQFILSSKKLLLSDSGFYLCAWTGTAVYEQYFGPGTRLTVT.

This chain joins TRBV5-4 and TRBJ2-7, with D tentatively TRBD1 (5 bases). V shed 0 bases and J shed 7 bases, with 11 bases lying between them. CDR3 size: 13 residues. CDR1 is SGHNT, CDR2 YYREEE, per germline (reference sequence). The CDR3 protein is CASSLGGSGEQYF. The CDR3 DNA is TGTGCCAGCAGCTTGGGCGGATCAGGGGAGCAGTACTTC.

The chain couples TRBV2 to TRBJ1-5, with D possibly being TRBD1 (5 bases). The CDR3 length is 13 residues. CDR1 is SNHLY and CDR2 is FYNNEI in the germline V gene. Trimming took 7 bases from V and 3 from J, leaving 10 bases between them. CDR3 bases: TGTGCCAGCAAGGGGCAGCTCAATCAGCCCCAGCATTTT. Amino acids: CASKGQLNQPQHF.